A single sample is the source of the 32 T cell receptor beta chains below, sequenced in a study of blood T cell repertoires in COVID-19. Libraries were prepared by immunoSEQ multiplex PCR; TCRdb keeps only in-frame clonotypes and omits some of them. The table shows roughly 79,000 clones, with less than 90% occurring only once. Sequencing was carried out using peripheral blood. The receptors stem from a man aged 50-59 years with acute or convalescent COVID-19.

V and J are TRBV19 and TRBJ2-7; 10 positions agree with TRBD2. Unmatched junction bases numbered 6, after V lost 1 base and J lost 3 bases. The CDR3 runs to 16 residues. The germline V gene has CDR1 LNHDA and CDR2 SQIVND (reference sequence). CDR3 region: CASSIGTSGTLYEQYF. The CDR3 coding sequence is TGTGCCAGTAGTATAGGTACTAGCGGGACCCTCTACGAGCAGTACTTC. The whole variable domain, remainder taken from reference TRBV19 and TRBJ2-7, is DGGITQSPKYLFRKEGQNVTLSCEQNLNHDAMYWYRQDPGQGLRLIYYSQIVNDFQKGDIAEGYSVSREKKESFPLTVTSAQKNPTAFYLCASSIGTSGTLYEQYFGPGTRLTVT.

This clone was counted between two and nine times. CDR3 sequence: CASSPPRGLWVHTF. The CDR3 coding sequence is TGTGCCAGCTCACCACCAAGGGGCCTATGGGTCCACACCTTC. This sequence joins TRBV18 and TRBJ1-2; D possibly corresponds to TRBD1 (5 bases). The V and J ends lost 0 bases and 12 bases respectively, with 17 bases between them. Germline V gene lookup returns CDR1 KGHSH and CDR2 LQKENI. CDR3 size: 14 residues.

This chain connects TRBV5-1 to TRBJ2-2; 7 positions agree with TRBD1. Germline V CDR1 and CDR2: SGHRS, YFSETQ. The CDR3 runs 14 residues. Trimming cost V 7 bases and J 1 base; bases outside gene matches: 4. The CDR3 nucleotides read TGCGCCAGCTCCGGACAGGAGAACACCGGGGAGCTGTTTTTT. This encodes CASSGQENTGELFF.

This clone was counted only a few times. The DNA of the CDR3 is TGTGCCAGCAGTACATATTACAGGGCCAATGAGCAGTTCTTC. This translates into CASSTYYRANEQFF. V gene TRBV6-5 combines with J gene TRBJ2-1; TRBD1 might be the D (6 bases). This CDR3 is built from 14 residues. V lost 5 bases and J lost 6, with 14 bases in between. Germline assignment: CDR1 MNHEY and CDR2 SVGAGI.

This chain links TRBV23-1 with TRBJ2-1; 14 bases are a match to TRBD2. TRBV23-1 has ORF status, its function being uncertain. After removal of 4 bases from V and 0 bases from J, the junction contained 14 bases not matched to a gene. CDR3 length: 21 residues. The CDR3 DNA follows: TGCGCCAGCAGTCGATCAGGGACTAGCGGGAGTGACATTCCCTCCTACAATGAGCAGTTCTTC. It specifies CASSRSGTSGSDIPSYNEQFF.

The genes are TRBV5-1 and TRBJ1-2, with TRBD1 matching over 8 bases. The CDR3 contains 14 residues. CDR1 and CDR2 (germline): SGHRS, YFSETQ. The V and J ends lost 4 bases and 8 bases, in that order; junction bases with no gene match: 10. The CDR3 here is CASSDRTQGDGYTF. In DNA, the CDR3 is TGCGCCAGCAGCGATAGAACACAGGGGGACGGCTACACCTTC.

V is TRBV5-1 and J is TRBJ1-4; 8 bases match TRBD1. Germline values: CDR1 SGHRS, CDR2 YFSETQ. Trimming at V came to 3 bases and at J to 5 bases, leaving 6 bases not matched to a gene. This CDR3 is 15 amino acids long. The CDR3 sequence is CASSSTGGGNEKLFF. DNA for the CDR3: TGCGCCAGCAGCTCAACAGGGGGAGGGAATGAAAAACTGTTTTTT.

This clone occurred once. This rearrangement joins TRBV29-1 to TRBJ2-7; TRBD1 matches 7 bases. The germline gives CDR1 SQVTM, CDR2 ANQGSEA. Trimming at V came to 1 base and at J to 2 bases, leaving 5 bases not matched to a gene. CDR3 size: 14 residues. The CDR3 reads CSVEVATGTYEQYF. CDR3 sequence (DNA): TGCAGCGTTGAAGTGGCGACAGGGACCTACGAGCAGTACTTC.

The chain links TRBV19 to TRBJ2-1; 8 nucleotides match TRBD1. Germline V gene sequence: CDR1 LNHDA, CDR2 SQIVND (reference sequence). Losses at the gene ends were 6 bases for V and 7 bases for J; bases not matched to a gene: 8. The CDR3 spans 14 residues. The CDR3 nucleotides are TGTGCCAGTAGAAACAGGGGGAGTGGAAATGAGCAGTTCTTC. Translated: CASRNRGSGNEQFF.

V gene TRBV10-1 combines with J gene TRBJ2-3; 8 bases line up with TRBD2. J gave up 6 bases and V 3 bases, and 8 bases lay outside the gene matches. The CDR3 totals 15 residues. The germline gives CDR1 WNHNN, CDR2 SYGVQD (reference sequence). CDR3 sequence: CASSDTPGGPDTQYF. The CDR3 coding sequence is TGCGCCAGCAGTGACACCCCGGGAGGGCCTGATACGCAGTATTTT.

The CDR3 nucleotides are TGTGCCAGCAGCGGGACACTAGGGCTGGACAATGAGCAGTTCTTC. It specifies CASSGTLGLDNEQFF. The chain employs TRBV5-4 and TRBJ2-1; a weak D match, TRBD1 (6 bases). CDR3 length: 15 residues. Per the germline V gene, CDR1 is SGHNT and CDR2 is YYREEE (reference sequence). The V gene lost 4 bases and the J gene lost 5 bases, with 16 bases spanning the gap.

CDR3 sequence reads: CATSRDGGTDTQYF. CDR3 DNA sequence: TGTGCCACCAGCAGAGACGGCGGGACAGATACGCAGTATTTT. V is TRBV15 and J is TRBJ2-3, with D possibly being TRBD2 (5 bases). The CDR3 loop spans 14 amino acids. V was trimmed by 0 bases and J by 3 bases, leaving 7 bases between them. Germline loops: CDR1 LNHNV, CDR2 YYDKDF (reference sequence).

This chain joins TRBV27 and TRBJ2-7, with D tentatively TRBD1 (5 bases). The CDR3 contains 15 residues. V lost 2 bases and J lost 1, with 12 bases in between. Germline V lookup: CDR1 MNHEY, CDR2 SMNVEV (reference sequence). This CDR3 reads CASSLAGHYSYEQYF. CDR3 sequence (DNA): TGTGCCAGCAGTTTAGCAGGGCATTATTCCTACGAGCAGTACTTC.

V is TRBV9 and J is TRBJ2-3, with TRBD2 matching 8 bases. V shed 4 bases, J shed 0 bases, and the junction held 4 bases outside the gene matches. Germline V gene sequence: CDR1 SGDLS, CDR2 YYNGEE. The CDR3 is made up of 15 amino acids. CDR3: CASSISGMSTDTQYF. CDR3 nucleotides: TGTGCCAGCAGCATTAGCGGGATGAGCACAGATACGCAGTATTTT.

The chain uses TRBV6-2 or TRBV6-3 and TRBJ1-6, with D possibly being TRBD1 (5 bases). The ends were cut back, 2 bases at V and 4 bases at J, with 9 bases in the middle. In germline, CDR1 is MNHEY, CDR2 SVGEGT. This CDR3 has 15 residues. CDR3 protein: CASSYGGDYNSPLHF. In nucleotides, the CDR3 is TGTGCCAGCAGTTACGGGGGGGATTATAATTCACCCCTCCACTTT.

As regards this clone: Other DNA sequences in the sample encode the same CDR3. This chain connects TRBV27 to TRBJ1-5; the D is unclear. The V gene's germline CDR1 is MNHEY and CDR2 SMNVEV (reference sequence). Trimming removed 5 bases from V and 0 bases from J, with 8 bases in between. The CDR3 is made up of 14 amino acids. CDR3 residues: CASSLRYSNQPQHF. The CDR3 bases are TGTGCCAGCAGTCTTCGGTATAGCAATCAGCCCCAGCATTTT.

The chain uses TRBV3-1 (or the pseudogene TRBV3-2) and TRBJ1-2, with a possible D match to TRBD1 (6 bases). The CDR3 sequence is 12 residues long. The germline V gene has CDR1 LGHDT and CDR2 YNNKEL (reference sequence). With 7 bases removed from V and 4 bases from J, the gap between germline ends came to 10 bases. In DNA, the CDR3 is TGTGCCAGCATAGGGGGATTCTATGGCTACACCTTC. It specifies CASIGGFYGYTF.

The J gene is TRBJ1-1, the V gene TRBV7-6; unclear D gene. The V gene's germline CDR1 is SGHVS and CDR2 FNYEAQ. This CDR3 region has 15 residues. V was clipped by 5 bases and J by 5 bases, with 18 bases between them. The DNA for the CDR3 is TGTGCCAGCAGCGCGAGCCCCGGAGCGAGGACTGAAGCTTTCTTT. Amino acids: CASSASPGARTEAFF.

The rearrangement uses TRBV11-3 and TRBJ1-2; perhaps TRBD1 as D (6 bases). Per germline, CDR1 SGHNT and CDR2 YENEEA. Trimming removed 1 base at V and 4 bases at J, with 10 bases between. The CDR3 totals 14 residues. The CDR3 loop reads CASSLAGRGYGYTF. The CDR3 DNA follows: TGTGCCAGCAGCTTAGCAGGCAGGGGCTATGGCTACACCTTC.

This chain connects TRBV7-2 to TRBJ2-7; a weak D match, TRBD1 (5 bases). Germline CDR1 is SGHTA and CDR2 is FQGNSA. The CDR3 is 15 amino acids. Trimming removed 1 base at V and 4 bases at J, with 14 bases between. The CDR3 spells CASSLGAGFGYEQYF. Written as DNA, the CDR3 is TGTGCCAGCAGCTTAGGGGCAGGGTTCGGGTACGAGCAGTACTTC.

The rearrangement joins TRBV6-5 to TRBJ2-3; unclear D gene. Germline CDR1 is MNHEY and CDR2 is SVGAGI. Trimming took 5 bases from V and 2 from J, leaving 8 bases between them. The length of the CDR3 is 13 residues. The CDR3 region has the DNA TGTGCCAGCAGTCCAGGTTTCACAGATACGCAGTATTTT. The encoded protein is CASSPGFTDTQYF.

A few counts support this clone. The rearrangement links TRBV6-1 to TRBJ1-1; D perhaps matches TRBD1 (6 bases). CDR1 MNHNS and CDR2 SASEGT come from the germline V gene. V lost 6 bases to trimming and J lost 4 bases, with 12 bases between them. The CDR3 has 13 residues. The CDR3 DNA follows: TGTGCCAGCAGGCTACAGGGTACCACTGAAGCTTTCTTT. Its translation is CASRLQGTTEAFF.

The V gene is TRBV9, the J gene TRBJ2-5, with 8 nucleotides matching TRBD1. From germline, CDR1 is SGDLS and CDR2 YYNGEE. The ends lost 0 bases at V and 7 bases at J; junction bases unmatched: 2. The CDR3 runs to 13 residues. The CDR3 reads CASSVATGGTQYF. In DNA form, the CDR3 reads TGTGCCAGCAGCGTAGCCACAGGGGGGACCCAGTACTTC.

The rearrangement joins TRBV28 to TRBJ2-7; TRBD2 matches 9 bases. The CDR3 has 17 amino acids. Unmatched junction bases numbered 10, after V lost 3 bases and J lost 1 base. Germline-derived CDR1 and CDR2 are MDHEN and SYDVKM. The CDR3 DNA is TGTGCCAGCAGTTTTGTGGCGGGGGGGCCTGTTTCCTACGAGCAGTACTTC. It is translated as CASSFVAGGPVSYEQYF. Based on the CDR3 plus reference TRBV28 and TRBJ2-7, the full variable domain is DVKVTQSSRYLVKRTGEKVFLECVQDMDHENMFWYRQDPGLGLRLIYFSYDVKMKEKGDIPEGYSVSREKKERFSLILESASTNQTSMYLCASSFVAGGPVSYEQYFGPGTRLTVT.

V gene TRBV6-5 combines with J gene TRBJ2-7; possibly TRBD1 for D (6 bases). V lost 7 bases to trimming and J lost 7 bases, with 20 bases between them. This CDR3 contains 14 residues. Germline lookup yields CDR1 MNHEY and CDR2 SVGAGI. The CDR3 region is CASIISGGEREQYF. CDR3 DNA: TGTGCCAGCATTATCAGTGGGGGCGAAAGGGAGCAGTACTTC.

This clone was seen once. The J gene is TRBJ2-3, the V gene TRBV7-2, with TRBD1 matching 7 bases. The CDR3 loop spans 16 amino acids. Germline CDR1 and CDR2: SGHTA and FQGNSA. V was clipped by 6 bases and J by 0 bases; unmatched bases: 9. CDR3 sequence: CASSRSGTASTDTQYF. The CDR3 DNA is TGTGCCAGCAGTCGATCCGGGACAGCAAGCACAGATACGCAGTATTTT. Drawing the rest from reference TRBV7-2 and TRBJ2-3, the complete variable domain is GAGVSQSPSNKVTEKGKDVELRCDPISGHTALYWYRQSLGQGLEFLIYFQGNSAPDKSGLPSDRFSAERTGGSVSTLTIQRTQQEDSAVYLCASSRSGTASTDTQYFGPGTRLTVL.

This chain connects TRBV3-1 (or the pseudogene TRBV3-2) to TRBJ2-2; no clear D gene. This CDR3 region has 16 residues. The germline V gene has CDR1 LGHDT and CDR2 YNNKEL (reference sequence). V lost 0 bases and J 4 bases, leaving 12 bases between the germline ends. The DNA of the CDR3 is TGTGCCAGCAGCCAAGACCGTTGGCCGTCCACCGGGGAGCTGTTTTTT. It encodes CASSQDRWPSTGELFF.

This clone was seen more than once but under ten times. The chain is built from TRBV19 and TRBJ1-2, with D unclear. In germline, CDR1 is LNHDA, CDR2 SQIVND (reference sequence). The germline V and J ends were trimmed by 5 bases and 0 bases, with 13 bases remaining between them. The CDR3 sequence is 15 residues long. The CDR3 coding sequence is TGTGCCAGTAGTGCGGGGTCTCGGGCTAACTATGGCTACACCTTC. It yields the protein CASSAGSRANYGYTF. Looking up the rest from reference TRBV19 and TRBJ1-2 gives the full variable domain: DGGITQSPKYLFRKEGQNVTLSCEQNLNHDAMYWYRQDPGQGLRLIYYSQIVNDFQKGDIAEGYSVSREKKESFPLTVTSAQKNPTAFYLCASSAGSRANYGYTFGSGTRLTVV.

This clone is classed as medium-sized (0.01 to 0.1%). The chain recombines TRBV14 with TRBJ2-1, with TRBD2 matching 7 bases. The V gene's germline CDR1 is SGHDN and CDR2 FVKESK. Losses at the gene ends were 1 base for V and 6 bases for J; bases not matched to a gene: 15. The CDR3 spans 18 residues. This chain's CDR3 is CASSQALEWEGVGNEQFF. CDR3 sequence (DNA): TGTGCCAGCAGCCAAGCCCTAGAGTGGGAGGGTGTTGGCAATGAGCAGTTCTTC. Full variable domain (remainder filled in from reference TRBV14 and TRBJ2-1): EAGVTQFPSHSVIEKGQTVTLRCDPISGHDNLYWYRRVMGKEIKFLLHFVKESKQDESGMPNNRFLAERTGGTYSTLKVQPAELEDSGVYFCASSQALEWEGVGNEQFFGPGTRLTVL.

The genes are TRBV5-1 and TRBJ1-2, with D unresolved. V was trimmed by 4 bases and J by 5 bases, leaving 18 bases between them. This CDR3 has 15 amino acids. The germline V gene encodes CDR1 SGHRS and CDR2 YFSETQ. The DNA of the CDR3 is TGCGCCAGCAGCCCTGTGGGCCAAGTAACGTATGGCTACACCTTC. This translates into CASSPVGQVTYGYTF.

The gene calls are TRBV30 and TRBJ2-1, with D possibly being TRBD1 (5 bases). The CDR3 sequence is 13 residues long. The V gene lost 2 bases and the J gene lost 8 bases, with 13 bases spanning the gap. Per the germline V gene, CDR1 is GTSNPN and CDR2 is SVGIG (reference sequence). Written as DNA, the CDR3 is TGTGCCTGGAGTCCTAGGGGAAGGTATGAGCAGTTCTTC. Translation gives CAWSPRGRYEQFF.

The chain joins TRBV19 to TRBJ1-2; a possible D gene is TRBD1 (5 bases). This CDR3 has 16 amino acids. Trimming left V 4 bases short and J 6 bases short, with 21 bases between. In germline, CDR1 is LNHDA, CDR2 SQIVND (reference sequence). This chain's CDR3 is CASSKRDSQSRDGYTF. The CDR3 DNA reads TGTGCCAGTAGTAAGCGGGACTCCCAAAGTAGAGATGGCTACACCTTC.